This T cell receptor (beta chain) stems from a study of T cell changes during pregnancy in multiple sclerosis. Using immunoSEQ multiplex PCR, the repertoire was profiled, and TCRdb retains in-frame clones only, with some absent. Of roughly 110,000 clones in the sample, just under 95% were seen once. The CDR3 has 11 residues. Germline-derived CDR1 and CDR2 are MNHEY and SMNVEV (reference sequence). Between the trimmed V and J ends, which lost 4 bases and 10 bases, there was a span of 8 bases. This TCR derives from a female donor in good health, enrolled as a control in a pregnancy study. Sequencing used peripheral blood, obtained in the third trimester of pregnancy. The V and J genes are TRBV27 and TRBJ2-1; a possible D gene is TRBD2 (6 bases). The CDR3 region is CASSYRGEQFF. CDR3 DNA: TGTGCCAGCAGTTACCGGGGGGAGCAGTTCTTC.